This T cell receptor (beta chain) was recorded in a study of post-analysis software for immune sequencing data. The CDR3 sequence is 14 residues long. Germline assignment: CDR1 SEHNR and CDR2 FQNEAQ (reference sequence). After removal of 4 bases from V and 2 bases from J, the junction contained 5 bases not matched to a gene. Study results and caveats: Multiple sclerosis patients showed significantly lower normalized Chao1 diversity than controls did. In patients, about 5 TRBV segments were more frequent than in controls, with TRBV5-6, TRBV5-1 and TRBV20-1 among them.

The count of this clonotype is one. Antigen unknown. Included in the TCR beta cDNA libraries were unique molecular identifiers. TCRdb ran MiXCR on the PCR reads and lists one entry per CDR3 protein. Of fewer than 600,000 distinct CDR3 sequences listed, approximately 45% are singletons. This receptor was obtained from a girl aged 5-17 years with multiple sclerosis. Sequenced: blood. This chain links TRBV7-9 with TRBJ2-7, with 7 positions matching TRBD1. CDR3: CASSSRGIAYEQYF. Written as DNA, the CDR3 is TGTGCCAGCAGCTCCAGGGGGATCGCCTACGAGCAGTACTTC.